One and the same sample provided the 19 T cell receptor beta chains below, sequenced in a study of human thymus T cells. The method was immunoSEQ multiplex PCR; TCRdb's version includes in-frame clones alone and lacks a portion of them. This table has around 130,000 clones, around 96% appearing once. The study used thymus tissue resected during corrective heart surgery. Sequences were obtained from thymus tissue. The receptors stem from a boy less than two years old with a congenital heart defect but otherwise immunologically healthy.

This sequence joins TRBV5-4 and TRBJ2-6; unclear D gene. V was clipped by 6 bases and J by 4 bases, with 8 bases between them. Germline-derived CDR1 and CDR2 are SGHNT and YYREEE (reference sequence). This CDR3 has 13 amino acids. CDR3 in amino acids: CASTHAGANVLTF. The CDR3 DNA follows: TGTGCCAGCACCCATGCAGGGGCCAACGTCCTGACTTTC.

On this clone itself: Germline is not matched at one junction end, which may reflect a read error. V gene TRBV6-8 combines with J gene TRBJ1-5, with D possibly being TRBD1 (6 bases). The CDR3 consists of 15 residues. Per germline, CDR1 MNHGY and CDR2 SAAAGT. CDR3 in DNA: TGTGCTAGCAGTCAGCTAACAGGGCAAAATCAGCCCCAGCATTTT. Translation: CASSQLTGQNQPQHF.

CDR3 sequence: CASSEWSGGGGLNTEAFF. CDR3 nucleotide sequence: TGTGCCAGCAGTGAGTGGAGTGGAGGAGGGGGCCTGAACACTGAAGCTTTCTTT. The chain has TRBV2 and TRBJ1-1; 7 bases match TRBD1. J gave up 0 bases and V 3 bases, and 13 bases lay outside the gene matches. CDR3 length: 18 residues. Per germline, CDR1 SNHLY and CDR2 FYNNEI.

The DNA for the CDR3 is TGTGCCAGCAGTGAAGCGTGCGCGACAGGGTTACGTATGAACACTGAAGCTTTCTTT. Protein product: CASSEACATGLRMNTEAFF. The chain is built from TRBV6-1 and TRBJ1-1, with 7 bases lining up with TRBD1. The CDR3 extends over 19 amino acids. Germline V gene lookup returns CDR1 MNHNS and CDR2 SASEGT. Unmatched junction bases numbered 13, after V lost 0 bases and J lost 0 bases.

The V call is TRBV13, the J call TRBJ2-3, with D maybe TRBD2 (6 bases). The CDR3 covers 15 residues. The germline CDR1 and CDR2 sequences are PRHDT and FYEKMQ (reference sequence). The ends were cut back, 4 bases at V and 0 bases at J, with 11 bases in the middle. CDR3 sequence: CASSSPGTSTDTQYF. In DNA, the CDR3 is TGTGCCAGCAGCTCCCCCGGGACTAGCACAGATACGCAGTATTTT.

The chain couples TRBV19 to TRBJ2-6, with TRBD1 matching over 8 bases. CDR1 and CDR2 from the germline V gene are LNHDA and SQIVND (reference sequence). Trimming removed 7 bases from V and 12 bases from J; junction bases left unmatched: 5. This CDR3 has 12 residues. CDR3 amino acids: CASKDRVTVLTF. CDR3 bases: TGTGCCAGTAAGGACAGGGTAACCGTCCTGACTTTC. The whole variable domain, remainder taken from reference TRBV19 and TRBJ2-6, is DGGITQSPKYLFRKEGQNVTLSCEQNLNHDAMYWYRQDPGQGLRLIYYSQIVNDFQKGDIAEGYSVSREKKESFPLTVTSAQKNPTAFYLCASKDRVTVLTFGAGSRLTVL.

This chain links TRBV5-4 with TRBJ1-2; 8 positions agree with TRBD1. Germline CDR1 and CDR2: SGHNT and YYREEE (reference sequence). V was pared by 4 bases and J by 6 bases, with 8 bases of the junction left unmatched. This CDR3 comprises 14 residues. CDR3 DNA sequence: TGTGCCAGCAGCCCAAAGACAGGGGCGGATGGCTACACCTTC. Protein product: CASSPKTGADGYTF.

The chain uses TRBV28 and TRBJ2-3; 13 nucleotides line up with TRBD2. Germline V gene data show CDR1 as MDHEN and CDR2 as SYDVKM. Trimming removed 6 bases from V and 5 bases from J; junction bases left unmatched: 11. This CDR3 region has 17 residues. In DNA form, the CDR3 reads TGTGCCAGCAGGAAGAAACTAGCGGGGGGGCCAGAAGATACGCAGTATTTT. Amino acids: CASRKKLAGGPEDTQYF.

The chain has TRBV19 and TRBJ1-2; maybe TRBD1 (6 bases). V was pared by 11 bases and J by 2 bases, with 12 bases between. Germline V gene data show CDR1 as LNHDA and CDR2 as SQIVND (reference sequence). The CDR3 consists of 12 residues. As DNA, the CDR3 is TGTGCCTACAGGGAGGTGAACTATGGCTACACCTTC. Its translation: CAYREVNYGYTF.

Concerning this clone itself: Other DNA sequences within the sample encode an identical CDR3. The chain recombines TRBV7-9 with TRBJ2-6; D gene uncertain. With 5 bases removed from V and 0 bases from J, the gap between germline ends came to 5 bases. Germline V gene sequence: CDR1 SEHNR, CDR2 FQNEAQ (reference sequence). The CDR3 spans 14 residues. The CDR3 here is CASSQSSGANVLTF. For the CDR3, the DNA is TGTGCCAGCAGCCAGAGCTCTGGGGCCAACGTCCTGACTTTC.

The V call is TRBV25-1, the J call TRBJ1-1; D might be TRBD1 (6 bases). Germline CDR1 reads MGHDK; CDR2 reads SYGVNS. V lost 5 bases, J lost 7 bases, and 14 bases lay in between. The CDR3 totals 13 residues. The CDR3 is CASSLGGGGEAFF. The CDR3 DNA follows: TGTGCCAGCAGTCTGGGCGGGGGCGGTGAAGCTTTCTTT. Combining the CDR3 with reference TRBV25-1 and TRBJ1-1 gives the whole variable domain EADIYQTPRYLVIGTGKKITLECSQTMGHDKMYWYQQDPGMELHLIHYSYGVNSTEKGDLSSESTVSRIRTEHFPLTLESARPSHTSQYLCASSLGGGGEAFFGQGTRLTVV.

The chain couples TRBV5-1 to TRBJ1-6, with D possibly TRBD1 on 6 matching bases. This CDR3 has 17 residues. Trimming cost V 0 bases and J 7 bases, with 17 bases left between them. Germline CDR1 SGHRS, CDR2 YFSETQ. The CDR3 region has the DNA TGCGCCAGCAGCTTGGTGTCGCAGGGGCGAGGAAATTCACCCCTCCACTTT. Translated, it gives CASSLVSQGRGNSPLHF. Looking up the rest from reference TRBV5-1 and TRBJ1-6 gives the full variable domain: KAGVTQTPRYLIKTRGQQVTLSCSPISGHRSVSWYQQTPGQGLQFLFEYFSETQRNKGNFPGRFSGRQFSNSRSEMNVSTLELGDSALYLCASSLVSQGRGNSPLHFGNGTRLTVT.

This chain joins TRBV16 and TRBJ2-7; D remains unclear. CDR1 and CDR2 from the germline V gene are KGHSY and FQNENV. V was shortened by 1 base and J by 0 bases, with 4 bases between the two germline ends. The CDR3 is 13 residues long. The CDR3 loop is CASSQFSSYEQYF. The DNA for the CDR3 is TGTGCCAGCAGCCAATTCAGCTCCTACGAGCAGTACTTC.

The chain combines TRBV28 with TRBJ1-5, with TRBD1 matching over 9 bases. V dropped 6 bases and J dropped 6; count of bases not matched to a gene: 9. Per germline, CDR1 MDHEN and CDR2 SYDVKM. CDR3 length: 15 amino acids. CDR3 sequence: CASRAGTGTRQPQHF. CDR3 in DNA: TGTGCCAGCAGAGCCGGGACAGGGACGCGTCAGCCCCAGCATTTT.

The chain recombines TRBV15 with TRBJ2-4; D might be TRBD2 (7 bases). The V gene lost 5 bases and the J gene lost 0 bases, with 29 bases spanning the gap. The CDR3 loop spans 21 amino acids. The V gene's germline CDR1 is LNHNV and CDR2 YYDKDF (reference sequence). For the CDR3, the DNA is TGTGCCACCAGCGGGGCCAGCGGGGAACGATGGGCAGGGGAAGCCAAAAACATTCAGTACTTC. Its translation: CATSGASGERWAGEAKNIQYF. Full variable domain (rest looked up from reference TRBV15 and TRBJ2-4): DAMVIQNPRYQVTQFGKPVTLSCSQTLNHNVMYWYQQKSSQAPKLLFHYYDKDFNNEADTPDNFQSRRPNTSFCFLDIRSPGLGDTAMYLCATSGASGERWAGEAKNIQYFGAGTRLSVL.

CDR3 amino acids: CASSSAGGPPPYGYTF. The CDR3 DNA reads as TGTGCCAGCAGCTCAGCTGGGGGGCCACCCCCCTATGGCTACACCTTC. This chain connects TRBV7-2 to TRBJ1-2, with D possibly being TRBD1 (6 bases). The germline CDR1 and CDR2 sequences are SGHTA and FQGNSA. This CDR3 comprises 16 residues. V dropped 4 bases and J dropped 4 bases, with 19 bases sitting between them.

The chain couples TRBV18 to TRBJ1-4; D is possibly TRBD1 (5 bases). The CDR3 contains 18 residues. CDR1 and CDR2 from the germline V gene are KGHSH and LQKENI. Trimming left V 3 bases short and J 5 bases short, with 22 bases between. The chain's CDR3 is CASSPGHRAPAPNEKLFF. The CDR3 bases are TGTGCCAGCTCACCCGGACACCGGGCCCCAGCCCCCAATGAAAAACTGTTTTTT. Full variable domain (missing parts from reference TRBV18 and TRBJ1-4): NAGVMQNPRHLVRRRGQEARLRCSPMKGHSHVYWYRQLPEEGLKFMVYLQKENIIDESGMPKERFSAEFPKEGPSILRIQQVVRGDSAAYFCASSPGHRAPAPNEKLFFGSGTQLSVL.

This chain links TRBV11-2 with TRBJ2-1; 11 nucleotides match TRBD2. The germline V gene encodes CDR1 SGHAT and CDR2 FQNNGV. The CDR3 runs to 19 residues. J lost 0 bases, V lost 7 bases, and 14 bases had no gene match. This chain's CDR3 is CASNRRGLAGGPSYNEQFF. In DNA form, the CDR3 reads TGTGCCAGCAACAGGAGAGGGCTAGCGGGGGGCCCCTCCTACAATGAGCAGTTCTTC.

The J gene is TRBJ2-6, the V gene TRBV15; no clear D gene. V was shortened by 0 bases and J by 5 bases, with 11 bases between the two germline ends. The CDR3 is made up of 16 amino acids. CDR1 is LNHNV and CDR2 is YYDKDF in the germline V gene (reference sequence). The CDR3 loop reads CATSRDSPLRANVLTF. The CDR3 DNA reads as TGTGCCACCAGCAGAGATAGCCCCTTGAGGGCCAACGTCCTGACTTTC.